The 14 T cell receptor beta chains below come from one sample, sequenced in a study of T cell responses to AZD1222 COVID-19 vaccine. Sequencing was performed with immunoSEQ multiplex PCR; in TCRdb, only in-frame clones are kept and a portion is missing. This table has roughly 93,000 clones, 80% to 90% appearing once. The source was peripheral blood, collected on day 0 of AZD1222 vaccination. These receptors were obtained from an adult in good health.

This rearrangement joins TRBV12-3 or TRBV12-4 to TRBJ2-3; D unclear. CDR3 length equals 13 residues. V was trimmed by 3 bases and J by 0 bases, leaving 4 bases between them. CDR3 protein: CASSLRSTDTQYF. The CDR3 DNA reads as TGTGCCAGCAGTTTGCGAAGCACAGATACGCAGTATTTT.

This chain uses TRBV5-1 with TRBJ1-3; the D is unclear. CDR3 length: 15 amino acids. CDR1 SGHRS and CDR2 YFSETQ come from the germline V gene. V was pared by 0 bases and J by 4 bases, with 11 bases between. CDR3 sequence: CASSLGHPKGNTIYF. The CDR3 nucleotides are TGCGCCAGCAGCTTGGGACACCCGAAAGGAAACACCATATATTTT.

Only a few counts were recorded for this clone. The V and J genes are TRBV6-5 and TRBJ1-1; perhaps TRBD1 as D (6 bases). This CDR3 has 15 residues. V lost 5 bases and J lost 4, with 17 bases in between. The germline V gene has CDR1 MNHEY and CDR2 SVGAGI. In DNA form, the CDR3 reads TGTGCCAGCAGTATCCGGGGGGTAGGGGGCACTGAAGCTTTCTTT. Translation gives CASSIRGVGGTEAFF.

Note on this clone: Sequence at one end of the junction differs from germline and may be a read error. Here the CDR3 reads CASREGASGKSSTDTQYF. In DNA form, the CDR3 reads TGTGCCAGCAGGGAAGGGGCTAGCGGGAAATCTAGCACAGATACGCAGTATTTT. The chain combines TRBV2 with TRBJ2-3; 9 nucleotides agree with TRBD2. The germline V gene has CDR1 SNHLY and CDR2 FYNNEI. The CDR3 totals 18 residues.

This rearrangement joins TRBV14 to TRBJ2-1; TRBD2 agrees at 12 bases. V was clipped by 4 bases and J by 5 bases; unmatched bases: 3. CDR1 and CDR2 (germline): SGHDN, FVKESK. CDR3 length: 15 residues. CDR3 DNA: TGTGCCAGCAGCCGCACTAGCGGGGGGAACAATGAGCAGTTCTTC. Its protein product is CASSRTSGGNNEQFF.

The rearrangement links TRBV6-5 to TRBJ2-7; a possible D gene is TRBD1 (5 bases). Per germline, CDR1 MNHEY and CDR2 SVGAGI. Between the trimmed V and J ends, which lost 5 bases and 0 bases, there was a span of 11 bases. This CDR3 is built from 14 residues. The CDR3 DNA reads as TGTGCCAGCAGTCCACGACAGAGCTCCTACGAGCAGTACTTC. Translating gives CASSPRQSSYEQYF.

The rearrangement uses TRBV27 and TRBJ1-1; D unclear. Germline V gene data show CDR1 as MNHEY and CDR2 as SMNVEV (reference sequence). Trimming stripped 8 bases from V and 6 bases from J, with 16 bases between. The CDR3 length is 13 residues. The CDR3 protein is CASCYSVGSEAFF. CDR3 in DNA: TGTGCCAGCTGCTATTCGGTTGGGTCTGAAGCTTTCTTT.

The CDR3 protein is CATKGLAGDTGELFF. In nucleotides, the CDR3 is TGTGCCACCAAGGGACTAGCGGGCGACACCGGGGAGCTGTTTTTT. V and J are TRBV10-3 and TRBJ2-2; 12 bases align to TRBD2. The CDR3 has 15 amino acids. The V gene's germline CDR1 is ENHRY and CDR2 SYGVKD. J gave up 3 bases and V 10 bases, and 6 bases lay outside the gene matches.

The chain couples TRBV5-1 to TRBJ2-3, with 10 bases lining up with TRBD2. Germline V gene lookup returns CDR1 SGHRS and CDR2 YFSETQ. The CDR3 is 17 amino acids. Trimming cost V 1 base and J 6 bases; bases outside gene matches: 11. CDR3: CASSLLGAGGLTDTQYF. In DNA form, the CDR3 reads TGCGCCAGCAGCTTGCTAGGAGCGGGGGGGCTAACCGATACGCAGTATTTT. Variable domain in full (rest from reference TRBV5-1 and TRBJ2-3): KAGVTQTPRYLIKTRGQQVTLSCSPISGHRSVSWYQQTPGQGLQFLFEYFSETQRNKGNFPGRFSGRQFSNSRSEMNVSTLELGDSALYLCASSLLGAGGLTDTQYFGPGTRLTVL.

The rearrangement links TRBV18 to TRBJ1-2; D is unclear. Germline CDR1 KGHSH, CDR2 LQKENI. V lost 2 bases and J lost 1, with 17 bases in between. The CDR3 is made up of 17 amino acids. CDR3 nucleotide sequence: TGTGCCAGCTCACCATCCGCAAGGATGGACGGTAACTATGGCTACACCTTC. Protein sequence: CASSPSARMDGNYGYTF.

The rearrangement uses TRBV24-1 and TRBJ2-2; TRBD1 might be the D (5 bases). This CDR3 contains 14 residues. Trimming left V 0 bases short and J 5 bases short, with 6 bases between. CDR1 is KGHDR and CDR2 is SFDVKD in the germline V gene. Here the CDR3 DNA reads TGTGCCACCAGTGATTTGGCAGGGACCGGGGAGCTGTTTTTT. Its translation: CATSDLAGTGELFF.

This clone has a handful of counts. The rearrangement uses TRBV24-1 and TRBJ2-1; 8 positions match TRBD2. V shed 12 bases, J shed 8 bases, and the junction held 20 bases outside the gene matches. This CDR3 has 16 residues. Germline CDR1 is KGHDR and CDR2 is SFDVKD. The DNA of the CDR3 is TGTGCCGAGGCGGGAGGAGATCTTGATTCACGTCATGAGCAGTTCTTC. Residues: CAEAGGDLDSRHEQFF.

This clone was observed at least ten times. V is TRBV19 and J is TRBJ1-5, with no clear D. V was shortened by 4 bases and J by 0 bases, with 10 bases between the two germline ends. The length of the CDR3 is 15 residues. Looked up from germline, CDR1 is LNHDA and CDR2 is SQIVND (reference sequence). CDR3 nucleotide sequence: TGTGCCAGTAGTACTACACATTATAGCAATCAGCCCCAGCATTTT. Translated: CASSTTHYSNQPQHF.

The CDR3 sequence is CAWSLQGNQPQHF. CDR3 DNA: TGTGCCTGGAGTTTACAGGGGAATCAGCCCCAGCATTTT. V is TRBV30 and J is TRBJ1-5, with 7 bases fitting TRBD1. Unmatched junction bases numbered 2, after V lost 2 bases and J lost 4 bases. CDR1 is GTSNPN and CDR2 is SVGIG in the germline V gene (reference sequence). CDR3 size: 13 residues.